The following is a T cell receptor (beta chain) sequence with its context. Its antigen remains unknown. These data belong to a study of graft-versus-host responses after intestinal transplantation. Across the whole study: Recipients obtained multivisceral, liver-intestinal, or isolated intestinal transplants. Recipients across the board were started on anti-thymocyte globulin induction, then kept on tacrolimus and steroids for around three years.

General study points: Declining HvG levels early post-transplant were linked to peak circulating GvH clone levels.

This table comes from immunoSEQ multiplex PCR, and its TCRdb copy is limited to in-frame clones, with some not included. The table lists about 50,000 clones, nearly 95% of them singletons. The CDR3 loop spans 17 amino acids. The germline CDR1 and CDR2 sequences are SQVTM and ANQGSEA. J gave up 0 bases and V 7 bases, and 8 bases lay outside the gene matches. This TCR came from a human donor who was the organ donor for an intestinal transplant. Source: unstimulated CD4+ T cells sorted from spleen or lymph node cells, taken before transplant. The rearrangement uses TRBV29-1 and TRBJ2-2; TRBD2 matches 13 bases. In nucleotides, the CDR3 is TGCAGCGCCGAACGGACTAGCGGGAGTGCGAACACCGGGGAGCTGTTTTTT. Translating it yields CSAERTSGSANTGELFF.